Sequencing of this T cell receptor beta chain was carried out in a study of blood T cell repertoires in COVID-19. Study-wide context: The United States, Italy and Spain provided the acute and convalescent COVID-19 samples. Sources were T cells, B-cell-depleted T cells, or PBMCs; the material itself was cDNA or gDNA.

Original processing methods: Researchers report that nucleated cell counts were estimated from reference gene primer amplification. Data came from immunoSEQ multiplex PCR; TCRdb stores just in-frame clones and leaves some out. V and J calls and clone size come straight from that table; D and trimming were deduced from the DNA. The data show 140,000 or so clones, about 91% seen once. CDR3 length: 11 residues. Germline CDR1 reads DFQATT; CDR2 reads SNEGSKA (reference sequence). V was shortened by 5 bases and J by 8 bases, with 12 bases between the two germline ends. This TCR derives from a woman aged 45-59 years with acute or convalescent COVID-19. V is TRBV20-1 and J is TRBJ1-2, with D perhaps matching TRBD1 (5 bases). Source material: peripheral blood. CDR3 sequence reads: CSAWDAGGYTF. In DNA form, the CDR3 reads TGCAGTGCTTGGGACGCGGGGGGCTACACCTTC.